This T cell receptor beta chain is drawn from a study of blood T cell repertoires in COVID-19. Whole-study context: Italy, Spain and the United States were the sources of the convalescent and acute COVID-19 samples. T cells, B-cell-depleted T cells, or PBMCs supplied cDNA or gDNA.

This clone was seen ten or more times. The CDR3 loop spans 13 amino acids. V lost 6 bases to trimming and J lost 4 bases, with 9 bases between them. Looked up from germline, CDR1 is SGHTA and CDR2 is FQGTGA. Original processing notes: Estimates of nucleated cell counts were drawn from the amplification of reference gene primers. The assay was immunoSEQ multiplex PCR, and TCRdb's table has in-frame clones only and misses some. That table furnishes V, J and clone size, whereas the DNA furnished D and trimming. This table holds about 80,000 clones, over 70% found once. The TCR comes from a man aged 50-59 years with active or convalescent COVID-19. The sample consisted of peripheral blood. The rearrangement joins TRBV7-3 to TRBJ2-2; D is perhaps TRBD1 (6 bases). CDR3 nucleotide sequence: TGTGCCAGCAGACCAGGGGTCACCGGGGAGCTGTTTTTT. Amino acid sequence: CASRPGVTGELFF.